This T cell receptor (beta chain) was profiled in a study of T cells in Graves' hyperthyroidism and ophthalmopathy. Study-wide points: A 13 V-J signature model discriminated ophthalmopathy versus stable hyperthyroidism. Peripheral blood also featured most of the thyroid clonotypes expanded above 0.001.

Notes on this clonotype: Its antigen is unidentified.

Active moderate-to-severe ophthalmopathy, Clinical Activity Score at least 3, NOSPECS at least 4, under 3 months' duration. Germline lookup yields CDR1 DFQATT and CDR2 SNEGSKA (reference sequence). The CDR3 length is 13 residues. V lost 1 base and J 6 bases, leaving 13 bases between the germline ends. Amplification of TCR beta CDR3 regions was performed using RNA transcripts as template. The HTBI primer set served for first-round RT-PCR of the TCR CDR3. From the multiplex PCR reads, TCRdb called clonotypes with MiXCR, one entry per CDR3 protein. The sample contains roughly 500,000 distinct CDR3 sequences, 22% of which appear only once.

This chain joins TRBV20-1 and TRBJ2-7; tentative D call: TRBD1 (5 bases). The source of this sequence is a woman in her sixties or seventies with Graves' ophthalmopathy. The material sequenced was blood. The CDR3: CSARGDQGSEQYF. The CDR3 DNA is TGCAGTGCTAGAGGTGACCAGGGTTCCGAGCAGTACTTC.